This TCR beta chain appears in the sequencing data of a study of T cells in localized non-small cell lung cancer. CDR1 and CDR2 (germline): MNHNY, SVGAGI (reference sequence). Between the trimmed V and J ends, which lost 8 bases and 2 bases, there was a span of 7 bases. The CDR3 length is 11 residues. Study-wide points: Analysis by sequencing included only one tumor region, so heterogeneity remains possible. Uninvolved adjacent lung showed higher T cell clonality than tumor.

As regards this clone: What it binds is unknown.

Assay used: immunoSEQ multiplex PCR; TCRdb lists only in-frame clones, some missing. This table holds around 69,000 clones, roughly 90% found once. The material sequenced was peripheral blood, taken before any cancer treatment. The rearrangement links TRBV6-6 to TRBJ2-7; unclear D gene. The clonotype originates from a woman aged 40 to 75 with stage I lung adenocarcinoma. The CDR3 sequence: CASGPPYEQYF. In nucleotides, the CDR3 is TGTGCCAGCGGGCCTCCCTACGAGCAGTACTTC.